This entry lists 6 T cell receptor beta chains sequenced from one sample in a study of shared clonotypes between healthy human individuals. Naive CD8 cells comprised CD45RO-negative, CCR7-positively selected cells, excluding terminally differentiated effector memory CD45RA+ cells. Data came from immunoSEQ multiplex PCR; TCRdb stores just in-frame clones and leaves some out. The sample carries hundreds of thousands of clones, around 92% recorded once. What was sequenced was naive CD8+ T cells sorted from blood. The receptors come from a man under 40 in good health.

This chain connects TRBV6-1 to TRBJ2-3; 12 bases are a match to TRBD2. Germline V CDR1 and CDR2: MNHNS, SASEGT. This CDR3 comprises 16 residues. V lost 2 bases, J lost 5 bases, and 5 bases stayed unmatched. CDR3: CASSERLTSGRDTQYF. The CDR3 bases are TGTGCCAGCAGTGAACGTTTGACTAGCGGGAGAGATACGCAGTATTTT.

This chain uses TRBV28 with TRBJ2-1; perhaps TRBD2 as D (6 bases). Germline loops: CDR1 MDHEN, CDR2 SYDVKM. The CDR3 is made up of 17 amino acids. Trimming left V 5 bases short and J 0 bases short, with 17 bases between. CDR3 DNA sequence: TGTGCCAGCAGTCGTGGAGGGGCGGGATACTCCTACAATGAGCAGTTCTTC. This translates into CASSRGGAGYSYNEQFF.

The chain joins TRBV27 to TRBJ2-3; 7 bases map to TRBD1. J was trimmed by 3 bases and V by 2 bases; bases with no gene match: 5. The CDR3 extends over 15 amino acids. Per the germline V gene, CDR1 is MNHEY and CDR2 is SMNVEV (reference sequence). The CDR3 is CASSLRGGRTDTQYF. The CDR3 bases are TGTGCCAGCAGTTTACGAGGGGGCCGGACAGATACGCAGTATTTT.

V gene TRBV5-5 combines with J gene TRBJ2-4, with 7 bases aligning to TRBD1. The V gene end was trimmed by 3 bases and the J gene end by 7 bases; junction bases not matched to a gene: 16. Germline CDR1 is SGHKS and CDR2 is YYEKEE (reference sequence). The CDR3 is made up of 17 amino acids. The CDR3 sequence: CASSYALIDNRGNIQYF. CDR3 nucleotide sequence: TGTGCCAGCAGCTACGCTTTGATAGATAACAGGGGTAACATTCAGTACTTC.

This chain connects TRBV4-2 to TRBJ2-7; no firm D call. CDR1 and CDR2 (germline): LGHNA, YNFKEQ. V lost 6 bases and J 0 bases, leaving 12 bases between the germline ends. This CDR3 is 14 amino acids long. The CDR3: CASRETSYSYEQYF. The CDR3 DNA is TGTGCCAGCAGAGAGACCTCATACTCCTACGAGCAGTACTTC.

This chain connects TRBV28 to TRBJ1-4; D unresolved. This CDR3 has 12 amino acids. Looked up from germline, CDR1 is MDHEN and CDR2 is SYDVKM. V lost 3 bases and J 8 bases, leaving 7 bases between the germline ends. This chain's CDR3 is CASSFPGEKLFF. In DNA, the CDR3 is TGTGCCAGCAGTTTTCCCGGGGAAAAACTGTTTTTT.